This entry concerns a single T cell receptor (beta chain). At one end, the junction sequence differs from germline, possibly due to a read error. This sample was taken from a study of blood T cells in healthy people across ages. The CDR3 length is 15 residues. Germline V gene sequence: CDR1 SGDLS, CDR2 YYNGEE. Then a second PCR, running roughly 7 to 11 cycles, was carried out with a sample-barcoded 5' primer and a J-beta primer mix. TCRdb reanalysed the 5' RACE reads using MiXCR and keeps one entry per CDR3 protein. Of some 1,500,000 distinct CDR3 sequences listed, approximately 39% are singletons. The source material was blood. The chain carries TRBV9 and TRBJ1-3, with D hard to call. The clonotype was recovered from a woman aged 18-29 years in good health. The CDR3 region is CASSVDVRVGNTIYF. The CDR3 DNA reads as TGTGCCAGTAGCGTAGACGTACGCGTTGGAAACACCATATATTTT. The full variable domain, in which reference TRBV9 and TRBJ1-3 provide the parts outside the CDR3, is DSGVTQTPKHLITATGQRVTLRCSPRSGDLSVYWYQQSLDQGLQFLIQYYNGEERAKGNILERFSAQQFPDLHSELNLSSLELGDSALYFCASSVDVRVGNTIYFGEGSWLTVV.